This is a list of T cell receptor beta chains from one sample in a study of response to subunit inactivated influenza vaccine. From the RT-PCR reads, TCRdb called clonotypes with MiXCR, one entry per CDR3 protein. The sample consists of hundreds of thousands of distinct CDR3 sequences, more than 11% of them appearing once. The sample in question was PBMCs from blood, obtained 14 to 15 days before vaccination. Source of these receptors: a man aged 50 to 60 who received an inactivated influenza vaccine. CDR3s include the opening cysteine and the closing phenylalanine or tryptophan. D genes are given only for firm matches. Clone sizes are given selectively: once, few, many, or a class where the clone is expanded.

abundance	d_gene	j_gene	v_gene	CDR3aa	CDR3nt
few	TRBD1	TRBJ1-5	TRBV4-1	CASSQVAGGGQPQHF	TGCGCCAGCAGCCAAGTGGCAGGGGGCGGTCAGCCCCAGCATTTT
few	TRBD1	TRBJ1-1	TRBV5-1	CASSLVGQENSEAFF	TGCGCCAGCAGCTTGGTGGGACAGGAAAATTCCGAAGCTTTCTTT
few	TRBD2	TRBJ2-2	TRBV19	CASTHLAGADTGELFF	TGTGCCAGTACCCATTTAGCGGGAGCCGACACCGGGGAGCTGTTTTTT
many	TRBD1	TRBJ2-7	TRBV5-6	CASSPWDRDYEQYF	TGTGCCAGCAGCCCGTGGGACAGGGACTACGAGCAGTACTTC
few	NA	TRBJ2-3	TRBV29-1	CSVPVLADTQYF	TGCAGCGTCCCTGTTTTGGCAGATACGCAGTATTTT
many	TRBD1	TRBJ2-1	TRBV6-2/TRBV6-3	CASSYPGQVGNEQFF	TGTGCCAGCAGTTACCCGGGACAGGTTGGCAATGAGCAGTTCTTC
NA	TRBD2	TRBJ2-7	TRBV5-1	CASSTRTSGATSYEQYF	TGCGCCAGCAGCACCCGGACTAGCGGGGCGACCTCCTACGAGCAGTACTTC
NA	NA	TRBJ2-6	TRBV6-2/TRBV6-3	CASSHANTWTGANVLTF	TGTGCCAGCAGCCACGCCAATACCTGGACTGGGGCCAACGTCCTGACTTTC
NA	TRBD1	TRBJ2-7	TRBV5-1	CASSLPGQGFDEQYF	TGCGCCAGCAGCCTCCCGGGACAGGGGTTCGACGAGCAGTACTTC
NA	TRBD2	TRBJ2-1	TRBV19	CASSFRLGTSGGGSYNEQFF	TGTGCCAGTAGTTTTCGTCTGGGGACTAGCGGGGGGGGGTCTTACAATGAGCAGTTCTTC
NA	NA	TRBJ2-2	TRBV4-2	CASSQASPLTGELFF	TGTGCCAGCAGCCAAGCATCCCCCCTAACCGGGGAGCTGTTTTTT
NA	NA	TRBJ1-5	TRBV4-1	CASSPSGGTANQPQHF	TGCGCCAGCAGCCCGTCAGGCGGGACCGCCAATCAGCCCCAGCATTTT
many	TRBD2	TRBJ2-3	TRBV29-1	CSVSGGTTDTQYF	TGCAGCGTTAGCGGGGGGACCACAGATACGCAGTATTTT
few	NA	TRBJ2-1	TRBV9	CASSPHPSSYNEQFF	TGTGCCAGCAGCCCCCATCCGAGCTCCTACAATGAGCAGTTCTTC
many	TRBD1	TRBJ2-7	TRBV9	CASSVGPGGEYEQYF	TGTGCCAGCAGCGTAGGCCCAGGGGGAGAGTACGAGCAGTACTTC
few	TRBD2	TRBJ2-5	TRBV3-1	CASSSTSGYIQETQYF	TGTGCCAGCAGCTCGACTAGCGGGTATATCCAAGAGACCCAGTACTTC
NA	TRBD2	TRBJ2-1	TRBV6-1	CASRAGTSRYNEQFF	TGTGCCAGCAGGGCCGGGACTAGCCGTTACAATGAGCAGTTCTTC
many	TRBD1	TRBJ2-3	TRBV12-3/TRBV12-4	CASSYLLQGAGTDTQYF	TGTGCCAGCAGTTACCTTCTACAGGGGGCAGGCACAGATACGCAGTATTTT
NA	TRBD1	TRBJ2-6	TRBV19	CASSSSGTGVTSGANVLTF	TGTGCCAGTAGTAGCTCCGGGACAGGGGTTACCTCTGGGGCCAACGTCCTGACTTTC
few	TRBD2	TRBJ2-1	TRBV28	CASSLPGAGGPRDNEQFF	TGTGCCAGCAGTTTACCGGGAGCGGGAGGGCCCCGGGATAATGAGCAGTTCTTC
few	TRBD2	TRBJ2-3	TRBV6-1	CASGLALSTDTQYF	TGTGCCAGCGGACTAGCGCTCAGCACAGATACGCAGTATTTT
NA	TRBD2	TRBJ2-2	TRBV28	CASSLLTSERVSGELFF	TGTGCCAGCAGTTTATTGACTAGCGAGAGGGTGTCCGGGGAGCTGTTTTTT
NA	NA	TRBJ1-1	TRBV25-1	CASRRARNTEAFF	TGTGCCAGCAGACGGGCGAGGAACACTGAAGCTTTCTTT
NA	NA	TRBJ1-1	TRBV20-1	CSARPGGYSDTEAFF	TGCAGTGCTAGGCCGGGGGGCTACTCAGACACTGAAGCTTTCTTT
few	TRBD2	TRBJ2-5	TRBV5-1	CASSLRLARPRETQYF	TGCGCCAGCAGCTTGCGACTAGCCCGCCCAAGAGAGACCCAGTACTTC
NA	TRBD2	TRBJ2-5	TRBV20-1	CSAPTYSGTSSEETQYF	TGCAGTGCTCCCACATACTCCGGGACTAGCTCCGAAGAGACCCAGTACTTC
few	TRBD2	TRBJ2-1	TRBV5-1	CASSFVLAGTNEQFF	TGCGCCAGCAGCTTTGTGCTAGCGGGAACCAATGAGCAGTTCTTC
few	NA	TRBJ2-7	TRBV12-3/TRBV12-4	CASSLVTAGRSSYEQYF	TGTGCCAGCAGTTTAGTCACAGCGGGCAGAAGCTCCTACGAGCAGTACTTC
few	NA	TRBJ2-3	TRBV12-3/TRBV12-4	CASSWPTTRGNTQYF	TGTGCCAGCAGTTGGCCGACCACCCGGGGCAATACGCAGTATTTT
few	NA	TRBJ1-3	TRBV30	CAWSTLDTIYF	TGTGCCTGGAGTACATTGGACACCATATATTTT
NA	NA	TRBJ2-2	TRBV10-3	CAIRDPPGAGSTGELFF	TGTGCCATCAGGGACCCCCCTGGGGCCGGGAGCACCGGGGAGCTGTTTTTT
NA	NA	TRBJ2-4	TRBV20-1	CSASSVAKNIQYF	TGCAGTGCTAGTTCAGTAGCCAAAAACATTCAGTACTTC
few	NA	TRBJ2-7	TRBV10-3	CAISETPPRLSYEQYF	TGTGCCATCAGTGAGACCCCCCCGAGACTCTCCTACGAGCAGTACTTC
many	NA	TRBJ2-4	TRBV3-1	CASSQGAKNIQYF	TGTGCCAGCAGCCAGGGGGCCAAAAACATTCAGTACTTC
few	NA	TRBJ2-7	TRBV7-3	CASSLSSSDPYEQYF	TGTGCCAGCAGCTTATCGTCTAGCGATCCCTACGAGCAGTACTTC
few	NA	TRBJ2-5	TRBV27	CASSLSYRQETQYF	TGTGCCAGCAGTTTATCGTACAGGCAAGAGACCCAGTACTTC
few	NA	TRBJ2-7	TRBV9	CASSVWGSSYEQYF	TGTGCCAGCAGCGTATGGGGCAGCTCCTACGAGCAGTACTTC
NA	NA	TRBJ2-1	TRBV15	CATSPSTGRRSEQFF	TGTGCCACCAGCCCTAGTACGGGCCGCAGGAGCGAGCAGTTCTTC
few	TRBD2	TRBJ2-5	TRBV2	CASTELAGGRETQYF	TGTGCCAGCACCGAACTAGCGGGGGGGAGAGAGACCCAGTACTTC
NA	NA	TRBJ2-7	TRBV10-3	CAISRQIDSYEQYF	TGTGCCATCAGTAGACAGATCGACTCCTACGAGCAGTACTTC
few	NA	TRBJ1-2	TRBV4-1	CASSEDPAGNYGYTF	TGCGCCAGCAGCGAAGACCCGGCAGGCAACTATGGCTACACCTTC
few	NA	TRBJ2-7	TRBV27	CASSLGRIQGLGEQYF	TGTGCCAGCAGTTTAGGCAGGATTCAAGGACTGGGCGAGCAGTACTTC